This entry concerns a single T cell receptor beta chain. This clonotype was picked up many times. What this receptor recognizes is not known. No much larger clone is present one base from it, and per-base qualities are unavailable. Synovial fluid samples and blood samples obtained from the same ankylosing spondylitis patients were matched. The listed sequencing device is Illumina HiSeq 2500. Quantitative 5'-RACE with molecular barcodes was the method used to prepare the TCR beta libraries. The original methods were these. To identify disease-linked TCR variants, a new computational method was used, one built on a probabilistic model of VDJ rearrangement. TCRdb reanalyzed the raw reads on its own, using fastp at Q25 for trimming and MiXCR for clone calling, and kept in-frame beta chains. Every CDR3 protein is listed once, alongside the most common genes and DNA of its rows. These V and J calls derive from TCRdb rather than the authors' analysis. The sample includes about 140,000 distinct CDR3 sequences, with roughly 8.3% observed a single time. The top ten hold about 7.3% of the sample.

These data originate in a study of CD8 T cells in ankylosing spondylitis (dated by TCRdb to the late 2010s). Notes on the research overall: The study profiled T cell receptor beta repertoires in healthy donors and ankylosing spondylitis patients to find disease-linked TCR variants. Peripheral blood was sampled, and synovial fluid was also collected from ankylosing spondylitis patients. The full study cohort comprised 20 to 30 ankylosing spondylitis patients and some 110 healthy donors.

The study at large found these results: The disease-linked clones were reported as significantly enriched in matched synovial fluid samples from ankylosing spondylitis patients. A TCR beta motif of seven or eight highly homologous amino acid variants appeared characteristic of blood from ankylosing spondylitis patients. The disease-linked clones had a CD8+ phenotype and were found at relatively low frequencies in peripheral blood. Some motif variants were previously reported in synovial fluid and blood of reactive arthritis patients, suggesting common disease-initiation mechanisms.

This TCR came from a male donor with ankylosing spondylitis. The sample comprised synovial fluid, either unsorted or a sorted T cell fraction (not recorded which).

The DNA sequence reads TGCGCCAGCAGCGCGAATGGCCCGGGATATAACAATGAGCAGTTCTTC. Protein translation: CASSANGPGYNNEQFF. The chain uses TRBV5-1 and TRBJ2-1; TRBD2 is a weak D gene call, 5 bases matching. V drops 4 bases and J drops 5 bases, leaving 19 bases in between. The CDR3 starts with the cysteine, ends with the phenylalanine, and has 16 residues. Of the read, only the CDR3 DNA is kept; its 48 bases are in frame from base 1. In the germline V gene, CDR1 corresponds to SGHRS and CDR2 to YFSETQ.